Below, 2 T cell receptor beta chains from the same sample are listed, as sequenced in a study of shared clonotypes between healthy human individuals. Repertoires were generated with immunoSEQ multiplex PCR, while TCRdb's copy carries only in-frame clones and drops some. The table includes 2 million to 3 million clones, more than 80% detected once. Sequencing input: naive CD4+ T cells sorted from blood. Subset noted: CD45RA+ positively selected. The source of these receptors is a man between 18 and 35 years old in good health.

This chain links TRBV19 with TRBJ1-2; 8 bases are a match to TRBD1. The germline CDR1 and CDR2 sequences are LNHDA and SQIVND (reference sequence). The CDR3 covers 15 residues. V dropped 5 bases and J dropped 2; count of bases not matched to a gene: 7. CDR3 sequence reads: CASSQQTGANYGYTF. The CDR3 nucleotides read TGTGCCAGTAGTCAACAGACAGGGGCGAACTATGGCTACACCTTC.

This clone is a singleton in its sample. The chain joins TRBV4-1 to TRBJ2-1; either TRBD1 or TRBD2 may fit D (7 bases each). In germline, CDR1 is MGHRA, CDR2 YSYEKL. The CDR3 is 17 amino acids. V was cut by 2 bases and J by 2 bases, with 16 bases left in between. The CDR3 nucleotides are TGCGCCAGCAGCCAATCCTCCCAGGGGGGGACCTACAATGAGCAGTTCTTC. This translates into CASSQSSQGGTYNEQFF.